What follows is one TCR beta chain and its context. The antigen remains undetermined. The data are from a study of T-cell memory formation after mild COVID-19. Study information: Clustering of TCRs was largely donor specific. Overall study results and limits: For contracting clones, CD4+ ones sat mainly in CM and EM, CD8+ in EMRA. The appearance of some responding clones in pre-infection memory suggested that cross-reactive memory joined.

From 5'RACE with constant-segment primers came TCR alpha and TCR beta cDNA libraries that carried sample barcodes and UMIs. TCRdb re-derived calls from the 5' RACE reads in MiXCR, one entry per CDR3 protein. Counted here are hundreds of thousands of distinct CDR3 sequences, 20% to 25% occurring once; the ten biggest clones make up 20% to 25%. In germline, CDR1 is SGHDN, CDR2 FVKESK. V shed 5 bases and J shed 14 bases, with 13 bases lying between them. The CDR3 extends over 12 amino acids. The source of this sequence is a man aged 18 to 29 who had mild COVID-19 (a few samples of this study predate the infection). Cell type and time point are not known. The sequenced material came from PBMCs or a T cell subset sorted from them (not recorded which). This chain uses TRBV14 with TRBJ1-6, with D unresolved. CDR3 amino acids: CASSYPGRTLHF. In DNA, the CDR3 is TGTGCCAGCAGCTACCCGGGCAGAACCCTCCACTTT.